The entry below gives a single T cell receptor (beta chain) sequence along with its context. Antigen: not known. This sample is drawn from a study of cytomegalovirus exposure and HLA in healthy donors. Study summary: Researchers previously reported finding 117 million unique TCR beta sequences from around 200 million T cells.

With 60 Vbeta and 13 Jbeta primers, the PCR was carried out. Profiled with immunoSEQ multiplex PCR; TCRdb holds only in-frame clones, not every one. The table records approximately 190,000 clones, around 80% of them present only once. CDR3 size: 14 residues. The V and J ends lost 1 base and 5 bases, in that order; junction bases with no gene match: 4. Looked up from germline, CDR1 is GTSNPN and CDR2 is SVGIG (reference sequence). Study-wide results and limits: Most TCR sequences were uncommon, yet certain public TCRs appeared in many donors.

Donors in the study were healthy people who gave bone marrow. The chain has TRBV30 and TRBJ1-1; the match to TRBD1 covers 10 bases. Sequences were obtained from PBMCs. The TCR comes from a middle-aged man in good health and CMV-seropositive. The CDR3 DNA reads as TGTGCCTGGAGTGGACAGGGGGCTGGGACTGAAGCTTTCTTT. This codes for CAWSGQGAGTEAFF.